This TCR beta chain emerged from a study of vaccination and CD4 T cells after COVID-19. Indicated treatment: approximately 10-day PBMC culture with coronavirus spike peptide pools or control peptides (ViraFEST assay). Gathered ahead of the COVID-19 pandemic (2011-2018) were the CD4+ T cells of the unexposed donor. Under the ViraFEST approach, antigen-specific T cells were expanded with peptide pools and TCRs subsequently sequenced. Of note for this clonotype: Its target is unknown.

Trimming at V came to 11 bases and at J to 6 bases, leaving 10 bases not matched to a gene. The CDR3 length is 13 residues. In germline, CDR1 is ENHRY, CDR2 SYGVKD. The Oncomine TCR Beta short-read assay sequenced DNA from cultured CD4+ T cells. TCRdb processed the PCR reads anew with MiXCR; each CDR3 protein has one entry. Found here are around 7,100 distinct CDR3 sequences, more than 50% of them singletons; the top ten hold approximately 19%. This TCR was sampled from a human donor in good health. The V gene is TRBV10-3, the J gene TRBJ2-7; TRBD1 matches at 10 bases. Sequenced: CD4+ T cells from blood, cultured in vitro. This chain's CDR3 is CASSGTGEGEQYF. The CDR3 DNA sequence: TGTGCCTCTTCAGGGACAGGGGAGGGCGAGCAGTACTTC.